This T cell receptor beta chain was observed in a study of T cell responses to AZD1222 COVID-19 vaccine. Study information: Pooled samples include second doses given at about 4 or 12 weeks. Study-level findings and limits: Epitopes outside B.1.351 and B.1.1.7 mutated regions reportedly drew nearly half of spike TCRs.

A word on this clone: Antigen unknown.

This CDR3 contains 15 residues. V was pared by 0 bases and J by 4 bases, with 12 bases between. Measured with immunoSEQ multiplex PCR; TCRdb has only the in-frame clones, and not every one. Altogether over 140,000 clones are present, more than 90% being singletons, with the ten largest covering more than 4.5%. The TCR sequence derives from an adult in good health. Sequences were derived from peripheral blood, sampled on day 0 of AZD1222 vaccination. The chain is built from TRBV23-1 and TRBJ2-5; the D is unclear. TRBV23-1 is an ORF, with its function uncertain. The CDR3 protein is CASSQSGQRGETQYF. The CDR3 region has the DNA TGCGCCAGCAGTCAATCGGGCCAGCGAGGAGAGACCCAGTACTTC.